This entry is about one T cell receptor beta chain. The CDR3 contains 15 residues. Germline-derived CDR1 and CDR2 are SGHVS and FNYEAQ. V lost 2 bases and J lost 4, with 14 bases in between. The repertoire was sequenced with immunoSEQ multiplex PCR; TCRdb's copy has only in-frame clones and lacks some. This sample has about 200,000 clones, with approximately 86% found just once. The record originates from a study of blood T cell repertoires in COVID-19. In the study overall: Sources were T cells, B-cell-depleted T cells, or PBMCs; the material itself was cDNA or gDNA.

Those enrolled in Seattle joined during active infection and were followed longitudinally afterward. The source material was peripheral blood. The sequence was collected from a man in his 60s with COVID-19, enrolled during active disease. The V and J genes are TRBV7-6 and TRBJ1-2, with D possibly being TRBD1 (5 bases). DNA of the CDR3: TGTGCCAGCAGCTTAAGCGGGCAGGGTAGCTATGGCTACACCTTC. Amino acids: CASSLSGQGSYGYTF.